The clone carrying this T cell receptor (beta chain) was found many times. What it recognizes is unknown. Germline lookup yields CDR1 SEHNR and CDR2 FQNEAQ (reference sequence). This CDR3 has 13 amino acids. Unmatched junction bases numbered 6, after V lost 5 bases and J lost 6 bases. The source of the sample is a study of T cells in Graves' hyperthyroidism and ophthalmopathy. Study conclusions and caveats: Also found in blood were most expanded thyroid clonotypes above 0.001. Stable hyperthyroidism was told apart from ophthalmopathy by a model built on 13 V-J features.

Uncontrolled infections, other autoimmune diseases, pregnancy or lactation led to exclusion of patients. Isolation of PBMCs was performed on about 10 ml fresh peripheral blood. TCR beta CDR3 regions were amplified from RNA. HTBI primers drove first-round RT-PCR of the TCR CDR3. TCRdb reanalysed the multiplex PCR reads using MiXCR and keeps one entry per CDR3 protein. The sample has around 34,000 distinct CDR3 sequences; 52% are singletons. Specimen: blood. The gene calls are TRBV7-9 and TRBJ2-7; 8 bases fit TRBD2. The clonotype comes from a woman aged 40-49 years with Graves' ophthalmopathy. The CDR3 nucleotides are TGTGCCAGCAGCCCAGGGACTAGGGGCGAGCAGTACTTC. Translated, it gives CASSPGTRGEQYF.